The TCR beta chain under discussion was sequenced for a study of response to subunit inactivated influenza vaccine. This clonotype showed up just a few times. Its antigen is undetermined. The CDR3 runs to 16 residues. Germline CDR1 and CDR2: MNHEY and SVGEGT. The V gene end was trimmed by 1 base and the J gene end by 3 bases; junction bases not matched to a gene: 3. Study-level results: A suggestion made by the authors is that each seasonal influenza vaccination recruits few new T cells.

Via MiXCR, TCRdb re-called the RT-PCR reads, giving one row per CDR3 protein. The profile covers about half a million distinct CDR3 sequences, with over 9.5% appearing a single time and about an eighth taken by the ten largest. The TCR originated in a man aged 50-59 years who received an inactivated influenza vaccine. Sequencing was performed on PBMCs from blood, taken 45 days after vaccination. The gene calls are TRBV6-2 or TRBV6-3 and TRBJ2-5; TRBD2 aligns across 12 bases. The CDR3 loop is CASSYLTSGGKETQYF. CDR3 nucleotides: TGTGCCAGCAGTTACTTGACTAGCGGGGGAAAAGAGACCCAGTACTTC.